This is a list of T cell receptor beta chains from one sample in a study of regulatory T cells in long-lasting Graves disease. TCRdb re-called the multiplex PCR reads through MiXCR, storing one row per CDR3 protein. The sample carries over 500,000 distinct CDR3 sequences, about 15% recorded once. This same sample was also part of a study on T cells in Graves' hyperthyroidism and ophthalmopathy.

Specimen: peripheral blood mononuclear cells (PBMCs), collected at new diagnosis, from a patient treated with antithyroid drugs. The source of these receptors is a woman younger than 45 with Graves disease. Both conserved end residues are part of each CDR3. The D gene is left open where the match is weak. Size is stated for part of the rows, as once, few or many counts, or as a class when the clone is expanded.

j_gene,v_gene,abundance,d_gene,CDR3aa,CDR3nt
TRBJ1-6,TRBV2,many,NA,CAQNEGRIKSPLHF,TGTGCCCAAAACGAGGGCAGGATTAAATCACCCCTCCACTTT
TRBJ2-7,TRBV28,many,TRBD1,CASSVTGVSYEQYF,TGTGCCAGCAGTGTGACAGGGGTCTCCTACGAGCAGTACTTC
TRBJ1-5,TRBV12-3/TRBV12-4,many,NA,CASTEEVGQPQHF,TGTGCCAGTACGGAAGAAGTTGGTCAGCCCCAGCATTTT
TRBJ2-7,TRBV3-1,few,NA,CASSQVDGSAYEQYF,TGTGCCAGCAGCCAAGTCGACGGGTCTGCCTACGAGCAGTACTTC
TRBJ2-5,TRBV4-1,few,NA,CASSQRGEAGKQTQYF,TGCGCCAGCAGCCAACGTGGGGAGGCTGGCAAACAGACCCAGTACTTC
TRBJ1-1,TRBV28,many,NA,CASSPYGGRLNTEAFF,TGTGCCAGCAGTCCCTATGGGGGGAGGTTGAACACTGAAGCTTTCTTT
TRBJ2-3,TRBV9,few,NA,CASSVGGTMGTDTQYF,TGTGCCAGCAGCGTAGGTGGGACCATGGGAACAGATACGCAGTATTTT
TRBJ2-7,TRBV2,once,TRBD2,CASRLAENTYEQYF,TGTGCCAGCAGACTAGCGGAAAATACCTACGAGCAGTACTTC
TRBJ2-5,TRBV15,NA,TRBD1,CATSRDHGTGKAETQYF,TGTGCCACCAGCAGAGATCATGGGACAGGCAAGGCGGAGACCCAGTACTTC
TRBJ1-1,TRBV6-2/TRBV6-3,NA,TRBD1,CASSRQGARTEAFF,TGTGCCAGCAGTAGACAGGGGGCGCGCACTGAAGCTTTCTTT
TRBJ2-3,TRBV28,NA,NA,CASRRGVLRADTQYF,TGTGCCAGCAGGCGGGGAGTCCTCCGGGCAGATACGCAGTATTTT
TRBJ1-6,TRBV27,few,NA,CASGESLGSPLHF,TGTGCCAGCGGCGAGAGCTTAGGTTCACCCCTCCACTTT
TRBJ1-2,TRBV27,many,TRBD1,CASSHQGAGGYTF,TGTGCCAGCAGTCACCAGGGGGCTGGTGGCTACACCTTC
TRBJ2-5,TRBV18,many,NA,CASQRDKEETQYF,TGTGCCAGCCAACGGGACAAAGAAGAGACCCAGTACTTC
TRBJ2-2,TRBV11-2,NA,TRBD2,CASSPGLVPGELFF,TGTGCCAGCAGCCCTGGACTAGTTCCCGGGGAGCTGTTTTTT
TRBJ2-7,TRBV2,many,NA,CASKKGRLSSYEQYF,TGTGCCAGCAAGAAGGGTCGGCTTAGCTCCTACGAGCAGTACTTC
TRBJ1-5,TRBV7-8,many,TRBD1,CASSQDRLNQPQHF,TGTGCCAGCAGCCAGGACAGGCTAAATCAGCCCCAGCATTTT
TRBJ2-1,TRBV5-6,NA,NA,CASSLGPGLKFF,TGTGCCAGCAGCTTAGGGCCGGGACTTAAGTTCTTC
TRBJ2-7,TRBV12-3/TRBV12-4,NA,TRBD1,CASSAPGQGAQGGQYF,TGTGCCAGCAGCGCGCCGGGACAGGGGGCCCAGGGAGGGCAGTACTTC
TRBJ2-1,TRBV10-3,many,TRBD2,CAISESVGTSGSSYNEQFF,TGTGCCATCAGTGAGTCGGTAGGGACTAGCGGGAGTTCCTACAATGAGCAGTTCTTC
TRBJ2-3,TRBV20-1,NA,TRBD2,CSAREGGSYRPDTQYF,TGCAGTGCTAGAGAGGGCGGGAGTTATCGCCCAGATACGCAGTATTTT
TRBJ1-4,TRBV18,once,NA,CASSPGTTNEKLFF,TGTGCCAGCTCACCGGGGACAACTAATGAAAAACTGTTTTTT
TRBJ2-1,TRBV7-9,NA,NA,CASSYTSSNNEQFF,TGTGCCAGCAGCTACACTAGCAGCAACAATGAGCAGTTCTTC
TRBJ2-1,TRBV5-6,many,NA,CASSSFFGTEQFF,TGTGCCAGCAGCTCCTTTTTCGGGACTGAGCAGTTCTTC
TRBJ1-4,TRBV20-1,few,NA,CSARDRAGSNEKLFF,TGCAGTGCTAGAGATAGGGCAGGGAGTAATGAAAAACTGTTTTTT
TRBJ1-5,TRBV2,NA,NA,CASSGLARVGSQPQHF,TGTGCCAGCAGCGGACTCGCCCGGGTGGGGAGTCAGCCCCAGCATTTT
TRBJ2-6,TRBV24-1,NA,NA,CATKGLGANVLTF,TGTGCCACCAAGGGACTTGGGGCCAACGTCCTGACTTTC
TRBJ1-2,TRBV4-1,NA,NA,CASSQGGATQGYTF,TGCGCCAGCAGCCAAGGAGGGGCTACCCAGGGCTACACCTTC
TRBJ2-5,TRBV5-1,few,TRBD2,CASSFIGLAGAETQYF,TGCGCCAGCAGCTTTATAGGACTAGCGGGAGCAGAGACCCAGTACTTC
TRBJ2-3,TRBV28,many,NA,CASRGPGSTDTQYF,TGTGCCAGCAGAGGTCCGGGCTCCACAGATACGCAGTATTTT
TRBJ2-1,TRBV5-1,NA,TRBD2,CASSLSWAGGRNEQFF,TGCGCCAGCAGCCTTTCGTGGGCGGGAGGCCGGAATGAGCAGTTCTTC
TRBJ2-1,TRBV10-3,many,TRBD2,CAIQSSGGSYNEQFF,TGTGCCATCCAGTCTAGCGGAGGCTCCTACAATGAGCAGTTCTTC
TRBJ2-1,TRBV29-1,NA,NA,CSAQDPLRGNEQFF,TGCAGCGCCCAAGACCCTCTTAGGGGCAATGAGCAGTTCTTC
TRBJ1-1,TRBV10-1,many,NA,CASSDSDTEAFF,TGCGCCAGCAGTGATTCCGACACTGAAGCTTTCTTT
TRBJ2-7,TRBV11-2,few,NA,CASSLEGQGAKYF,TGTGCCAGCAGCTTAGAAGGACAAGGGGCGAAGTACTTC
TRBJ1-2,TRBV30,NA,NA,CAWSVGGGRIFGYTF,TGTGCCTGGAGCGTGGGAGGCGGCAGGATTTTTGGCTACACCTTC
TRBJ1-2,TRBV28,many,TRBD1,CASSFTGGANYGYTF,TGTGCCAGCAGTTTTACAGGGGGCGCTAACTATGGCTACACCTTC
TRBJ1-6,TRBV27,many,TRBD1,CASSLQGFTLHF,TGTGCCAGCAGCCTACAGGGGTTCACCCTCCACTTT
TRBJ2-7,TRBV20-1,few,NA,CSGRAGMEQYF,TGCAGTGGTCGGGCGGGGATGGAGCAGTACTTC
TRBJ1-5,TRBV9,few,NA,CASTPGLDRNQPQHF,TGTGCCAGCACGCCTGGCCTTGACAGAAATCAGCCCCAGCATTTT
TRBJ1-3,TRBV2,few,TRBD1,CASSYSDTPGQGKISGNTIYF,TGTGCCAGCAGTTATTCAGATACTCCGGGACAGGGGAAGATCTCTGGAAACACCATATATTTT
TRBJ2-7,TRBV7-8,many,TRBD1,CASSRTGTVTYEQYF,TGTGCCAGCAGCCGTACCGGGACAGTGACCTACGAGCAGTACTTC
TRBJ2-5,TRBV6-2/TRBV6-3,NA,NA,CASRVPLAGRLF,TGTGCCAGCAGAGTTCCACTCGCAGGCCGTCTCTTC